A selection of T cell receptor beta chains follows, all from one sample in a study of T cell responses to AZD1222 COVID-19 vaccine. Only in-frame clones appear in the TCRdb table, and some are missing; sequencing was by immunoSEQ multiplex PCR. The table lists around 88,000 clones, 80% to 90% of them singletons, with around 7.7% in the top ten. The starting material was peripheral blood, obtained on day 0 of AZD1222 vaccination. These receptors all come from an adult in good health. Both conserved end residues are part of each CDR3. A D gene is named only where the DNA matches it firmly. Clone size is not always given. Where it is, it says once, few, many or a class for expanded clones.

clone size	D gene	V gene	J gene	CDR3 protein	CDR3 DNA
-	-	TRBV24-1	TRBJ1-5	CATSGLNRDQPQHF	TGTGCCACCAGTGGACTCAACAGGGATCAGCCCCAGCATTTT
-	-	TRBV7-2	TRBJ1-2	CASSLDRSIGYTF	TGTGCCAGCAGCTTAGACAGGTCCATAGGCTACACCTTC
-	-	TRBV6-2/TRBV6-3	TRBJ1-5	CASSYYGNQPQHF	TGTGCCAGCAGTTACTACGGCAATCAGCCCCAGCATTTT
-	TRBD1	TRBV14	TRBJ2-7	CASSQDLQDRGLDEQYF	TGTGCCAGCAGCCAAGATCTACAGGACAGGGGGCTCGACGAGCAGTACTTC
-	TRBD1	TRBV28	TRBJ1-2	CASAGTGNYGYTF	TGTGCCAGCGCCGGGACAGGGAACTATGGCTACACCTTC
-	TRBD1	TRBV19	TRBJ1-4	CASRGQSNEKLFF	TGTGCCAGTAGGGGACAGTCAAATGAAAAACTGTTTTTT
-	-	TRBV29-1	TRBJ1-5	CSVGGGNGQPQHF	TGCAGCGTCGGCGGGGGAAACGGTCAGCCCCAGCATTTT
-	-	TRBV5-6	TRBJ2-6	CASSLSGSGANVLTF	TGTGCCAGCAGCTTGTCGGGGTCTGGGGCCAACGTCCTGACTTTC
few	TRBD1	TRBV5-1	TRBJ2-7	CASSSTTGGGEQYF	TGCGCCAGCAGCTCGACAACAGGGGGAGGCGAGCAGTACTTC
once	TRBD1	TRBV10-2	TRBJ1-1	CASSTGDAEAFF	TGCGCCAGCAGCACAGGGGATGCTGAAGCTTTCTTT
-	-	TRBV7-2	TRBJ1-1	CASSPQIANTEAFF	TGTGCCAGCAGTCCACAGATTGCGAACACTGAAGCTTTCTTT
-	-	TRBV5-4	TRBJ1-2	CASSNDGYGYTF	TGTGCCAGCAGCAACGACGGCTATGGCTACACCTTC
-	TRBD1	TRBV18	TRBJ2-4	CASSWDRGSIQYF	TGTGCCAGCTCATGGGACAGGGGTAGCATTCAGTACTTC
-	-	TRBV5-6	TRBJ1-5	CASSLFGGQPQHF	TGTGCCAGCAGCTTGTTCGGGGGCCAGCCCCAGCATTTT
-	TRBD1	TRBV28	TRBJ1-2	CASSPPGQGELNYGYTF	TGTGCCAGCAGTCCCCCGGGACAGGGGGAACTTAACTATGGCTACACCTTC
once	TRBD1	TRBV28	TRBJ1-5	CASTTDRAVGQPQHF	TGTGCCAGCACCACGGACAGGGCCGTGGGTCAGCCCCAGCATTTT
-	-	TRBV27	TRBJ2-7	CASSLQGSYEQYF	TGTGCCAGCAGTTTACAGGGGTCCTACGAGCAGTACTTC
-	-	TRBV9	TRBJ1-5	CASSPTPNSNQPQHF	TGTGCCAGCAGCCCCACCCCGAATAGCAATCAGCCCCAGCATTTT
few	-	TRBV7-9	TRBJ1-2	CASSLGGGKGGYTF	TGTGCCAGCAGCTTAGGAGGGGGAAAAGGTGGCTACACCTTC
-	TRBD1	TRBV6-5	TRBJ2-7	CASSLGQGVTYEQYF	TGTGCCAGCAGCCTGGGACAGGGGGTGACCTACGAGCAGTACTTC
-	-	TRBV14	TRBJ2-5	CASSHPEDTETQYF	TGTGCCAGCAGCCACCCCGAGGACACAGAGACCCAGTACTTC
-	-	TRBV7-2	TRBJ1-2	CASSRDWEGYTF	TGTGCCAGCAGCCGCGATTGGGAGGGCTACACCTTC
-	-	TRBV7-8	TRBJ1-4	CASSLTGTRTEKLFF	TGTGCCAGCAGCTTAACGGGGACCCGCACGGAAAAACTGTTTTTT
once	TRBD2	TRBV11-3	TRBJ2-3	CASSPTSGGTDTQYF	TGTGCCAGCAGCCCGACTAGCGGGGGTACAGATACGCAGTATTTT
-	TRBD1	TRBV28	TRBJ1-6	CASSFGGQGNSPLHF	TGTGCCAGCAGTTTCGGTGGACAGGGCAATTCACCCCTCCACTTT
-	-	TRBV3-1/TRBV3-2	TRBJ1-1	CASSYRDKNTEAFF	TGTGCCAGCAGCTACCGGGACAAAAACACTGAAGCTTTCTTT
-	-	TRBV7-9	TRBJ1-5	CASSYPGPQEPQHF	TGTGCCAGCAGTTATCCGGGGCCCCAGGAGCCCCAGCATTTT
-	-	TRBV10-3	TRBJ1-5	CAISVDNSNQPQHF	TGTGCCATCAGTGTGGACAATAGCAATCAGCCCCAGCATTTT
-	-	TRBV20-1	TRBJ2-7	CSAGPLYEQYF	TGCAGTGCTGGCCCCCTTTACGAGCAGTACTTC
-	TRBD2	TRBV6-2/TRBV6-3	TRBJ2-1	CASSRGLAGNNEQFF	TGTGCCAGCAGCCGGGGACTAGCGGGAAACAATGAGCAGTTCTTC
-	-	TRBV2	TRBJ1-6	CASSSAESSYNSPLHF	TGTGCCAGCAGTTCCGCCGAGAGCTCCTATAATTCACCCCTCCACTTT
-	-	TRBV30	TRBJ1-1	CAWSVQGNTEAFF	TGTGCCTGGAGTGTACAGGGAAACACTGAAGCTTTCTTT
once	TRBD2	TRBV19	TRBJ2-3	CASSDQSGRSGTDTQYF	TGTGCCAGTAGTGACCAAAGCGGGAGGTCGGGCACAGATACGCAGTATTTT
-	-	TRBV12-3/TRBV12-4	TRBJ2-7	CASRKTGSYEQYF	TGTGCCAGCAGGAAGACTGGATCCTACGAGCAGTACTTC
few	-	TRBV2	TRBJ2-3	CASSSAGRNTQYF	TGTGCCAGCAGCTCCGCGGGGCGAAATACGCAGTATTTT
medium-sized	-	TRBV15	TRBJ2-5	CATSRDRAGYETQYF	TGTGCCACCAGCAGAGATAGGGCAGGGTATGAGACCCAGTACTTC
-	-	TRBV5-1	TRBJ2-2	CASSLDGVRRELFF	TGCGCCAGCAGCTTGGATGGGGTCCGTCGGGAGCTGTTTTTT
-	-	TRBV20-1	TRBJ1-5	CSASAGNSNQPQHF	TGCAGTGCTAGTGCGGGGAATAGCAATCAGCCCCAGCATTTT
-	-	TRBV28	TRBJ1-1	CASSYLQGSGANTEAFF	TGTGCCAGCAGCTACCTCCAGGGAAGCGGAGCGAACACTGAAGCTTTCTTT
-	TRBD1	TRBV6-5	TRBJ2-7	CASSPYGTGAYEQYF	TGTGCCAGCAGTCCATACGGGACAGGGGCCTACGAGCAGTACTTC
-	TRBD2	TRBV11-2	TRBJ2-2	CASSFSSGSNTGELFF	TGTGCCAGCAGTTTTAGTAGCGGGAGCAACACCGGGGAGCTGTTTTTT
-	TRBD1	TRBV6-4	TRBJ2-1	CASSEQGGSYNEQFF	TGTGCCAGCAGTGAACAGGGGGGCTCCTACAATGAGCAGTTCTTC
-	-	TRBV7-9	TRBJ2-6	CASSPIAGQGLSGANVLTF	TGTGCCAGCAGCCCAATAGCGGGACAGGGACTCTCTGGGGCCAACGTCCTGACTTTC
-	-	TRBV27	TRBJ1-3	CASSSLTGRVATIYF	TGTGCCAGCAGTTCCTTGACAGGCCGAGTTGCCACCATATATTTT
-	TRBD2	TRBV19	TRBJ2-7	CASSIMSGGGRDEQYF	TGTGCCAGTAGTATTATGTCTGGCGGGGGGCGGGACGAGCAGTACTTC
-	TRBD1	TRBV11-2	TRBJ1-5	CASSLSGGIYQPQHF	TGTGCCAGCAGCTTATCAGGGGGCATTTACCAGCCCCAGCATTTT
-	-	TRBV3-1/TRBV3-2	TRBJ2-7	CASSQEWYEQYF	TGTGCCAGCAGCCAAGAATGGTACGAGCAGTACTTC
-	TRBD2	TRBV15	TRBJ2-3	CATSREGGAGDTQYF	TGTGCCACCAGCAGAGAGGGGGGAGCGGGGGATACGCAGTATTTT
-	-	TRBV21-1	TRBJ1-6	CASRGTGYNSPLHF	TGTGCCAGCCGAGGGACAGGTTATAATTCACCCCTCCACTTT
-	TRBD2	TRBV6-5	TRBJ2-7	CASSSTSGFSYEQYF	TGTGCCAGCAGTTCCACTAGCGGCTTCTCCTACGAGCAGTACTTC
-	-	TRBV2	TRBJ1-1	CASSFIAANTEAFF	TGTGCCAGCAGCTTTATCGCTGCGAACACTGAAGCTTTCTTT
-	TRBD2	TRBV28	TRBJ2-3	CASSSGLARQTQYF	TGTGCCAGCAGCTCGGGACTAGCGAGGCAAACGCAGTATTTT